This paragraph covers one TCR beta chain sequence. The antigen is unknown. In TCRdb, the 5' RACE reads were re-called with MiXCR into one record per CDR3 protein. The table lists 200,000 to 300,000 distinct CDR3 sequences, about 12% of them singletons. The CDR3 is 15 residues long. Per the germline V gene, CDR1 is SGHDN and CDR2 is FVKESK. Trimming shortened V by 4 bases and J by 2 bases, and 13 bases separated the two germline ends. These data are taken from a study of identical twins. Study observations and caveats: Low generation probability was overrepresented in out-of-frame alpha sequences shared by twins.

The same sample was also studied in work on yellow fever vaccine responses in identical twins.

The receptor's source is a young woman in good health. Sequencing input: memory (CD45RO+) T cells sorted from blood. This sequence joins TRBV14 and TRBJ2-3; no clear D gene. CDR3 DNA sequence: TGTGCCAGCAGCCCGAGGATAGGCCCCACAGATACGCAGTATTTT. The encoded protein is CASSPRIGPTDTQYF. The full variable domain, with the rest looked up from reference TRBV14 and TRBJ2-3, is EAGVTQFPSHSVIEKGQTVTLRCDPISGHDNLYWYRRVMGKEIKFLLHFVKESKQDESGMPNNRFLAERTGGTYSTLKVQPAELEDSGVYFCASSPRIGPTDTQYFGPGTRLTVL.